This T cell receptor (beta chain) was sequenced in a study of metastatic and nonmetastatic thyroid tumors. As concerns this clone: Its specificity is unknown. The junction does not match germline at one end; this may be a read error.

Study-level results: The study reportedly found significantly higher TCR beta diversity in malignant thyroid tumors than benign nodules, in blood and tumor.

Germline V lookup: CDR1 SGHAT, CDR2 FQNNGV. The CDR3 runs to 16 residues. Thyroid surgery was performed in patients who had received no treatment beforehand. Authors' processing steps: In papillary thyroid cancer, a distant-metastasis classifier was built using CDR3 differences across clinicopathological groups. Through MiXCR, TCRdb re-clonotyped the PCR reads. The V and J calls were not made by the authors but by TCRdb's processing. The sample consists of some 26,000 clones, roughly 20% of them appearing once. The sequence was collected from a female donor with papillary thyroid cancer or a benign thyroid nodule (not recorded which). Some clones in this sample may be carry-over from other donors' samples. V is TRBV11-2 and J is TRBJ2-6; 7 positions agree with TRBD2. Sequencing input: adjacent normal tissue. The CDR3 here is CASSLGGISGAKVRTF. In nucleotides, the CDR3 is TGTGCCAGCAGCTTGGGAGGGATCTCTGGGGCCAAAGTCCGGACTTTC.